The T cell receptor (beta chain) under discussion was sequenced for a study of cytomegalovirus exposure and HLA in healthy donors. Study-level points and caveats: An ancestry cluster, one associated with Asian ancestry, reportedly showed fewer N-insertions than the approximately 670-donor mean in a later analysis. Productive rates of about 90% or about 30% were seen for most TCR beta V segments in an earlier analysis. Presence/absence analyses assumed roughly uniform sequencing depth across donors, which may not hold.

On this clone: Its antigen remains unknown.

This CDR3 is built from 14 residues. V dropped 2 bases and J dropped 8 bases, with 13 bases sitting between them. Germline loops: CDR1 SGHTS, CDR2 YDEGEE. The PCR contained 60 Vbeta and 13 Jbeta primers. Generated by immunoSEQ multiplex PCR, the TCRdb table keeps only in-frame clones and is missing some. Here the sample spans 150,000 to 200,000 clones, approximately 79% being singletons. J is TRBJ1-4 and V is TRBV5-8, with D possibly TRBD1 on 5 matching bases. The sample was PBMCs. The receptor was derived from a man aged 40-49 years in good health and CMV-seropositive. CDR3 bases: TGTGCCAGCAGCTTACCCAGGGTGAGCGAAAAACTGTTTTTT. Its translation is CASSLPRVSEKLFF.